This T cell receptor (beta chain) emerged from a study of shared clonotypes between healthy human individuals. Study-wide context: Samples came from a couple of female and a few male donors aged 18 to 49.

With regard to this clone: Its antigen is unidentified.

Libraries were prepared by immunoSEQ multiplex PCR; TCRdb keeps only in-frame clonotypes and omits some of them. The table lists some 2 million clones, about 95% of them singletons. Notes on the study in general: Generation probability values for non-shared clonotypes were lower than those for clonotypes shared by all four donors. Naive subsets, compared against memory subsets, generally had larger estimated richness values.

CD8 cells regarded as naive lacked CD45RO, were positively chosen for CCR7, and omitted terminally differentiated effector memory CD45RA+ cells. Trimming left V 5 bases short and J 6 bases short, with 15 bases between. The CDR3 is 13 amino acids. Germline values: CDR1 SGHDT, CDR2 YYEEEE. Material for sequencing was naive CD8+ T cells sorted from blood. The source is a man aged 18 to 29 in good health. The chain recombines TRBV5-6 with TRBJ2-7; D is perhaps TRBD1 (6 bases). The CDR3 protein is CASSDTGYREQYF. CDR3 nucleotide sequence: TGTGCCAGCAGTGACACAGGGTACCGCGAGCAGTACTTC.